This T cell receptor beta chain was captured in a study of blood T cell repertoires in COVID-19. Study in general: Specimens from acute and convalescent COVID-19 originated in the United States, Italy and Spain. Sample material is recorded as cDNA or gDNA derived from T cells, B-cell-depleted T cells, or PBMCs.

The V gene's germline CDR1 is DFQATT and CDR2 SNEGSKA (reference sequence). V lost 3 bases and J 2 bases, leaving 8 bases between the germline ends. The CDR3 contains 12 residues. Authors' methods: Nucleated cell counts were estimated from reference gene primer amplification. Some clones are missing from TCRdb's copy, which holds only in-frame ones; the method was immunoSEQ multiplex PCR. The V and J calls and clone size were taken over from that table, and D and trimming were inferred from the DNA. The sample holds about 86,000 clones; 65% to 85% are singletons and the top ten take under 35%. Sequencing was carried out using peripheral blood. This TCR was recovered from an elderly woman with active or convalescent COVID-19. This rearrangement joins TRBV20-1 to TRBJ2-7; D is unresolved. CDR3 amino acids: CSASGPTYEQYF. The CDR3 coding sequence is TGCAGTGCTAGTGGGCCGACCTACGAGCAGTACTTC.